Included here is one TCR beta chain sequence, with context. Its antigen is still unknown. No much larger clone is present one base from it, and per-base qualities are unavailable. Library generation was performed with the immunoSEQ multiplex PCR assay. The source study handled its data this way. A statistical classification framework was developed to diagnose cytomegalovirus status using the catalog of TCR beta chain sequences. Imported from immuneACCESS, the table was reduced by TCRdb to in-frame sequences with V and J called. These copies leave out some clones; in studies compared against another copy, an unresolved V gene accounts for under half, and the cause of the remainder is not known. V and J calls plus clone size are reproduced from that table; the DNA served to infer D and trimming. The table for this sample lists about 400,000 clones; roughly 90% of them were counted only once. The ten most abundant clones make up under 0.9% of the sample.

Donors formed part of the validation cohort, which comprised 120 subjects and was distinct from the first cohort of 670 or so subjects. The data derive from a study of cytomegalovirus exposure and HLA in healthy donors (dated by TCRdb to the late 2010s). Broadly, across the study: According to a later analysis, one platform produced both the 110 or so validation repertoires and the 666 repertoires of the first cohort. The study combined high-throughput TCR immunosequencing, statistical association of individual TCRs with disease status, and machine learning to predict cytomegalovirus infection status. Besides the first cohort of hundreds of subjects, a separate validation cohort made up of 120 different subjects was used. The study aimed to test whether cataloging public T cell receptors could reveal signatures of past pathogen exposure. What the study reported, not specific to this receptor: Subsequent analysis determined that TCRs grouped into clusters in the first cohort also showed a tendency toward co-occurrence across the 120 or so validation repertoires, and roughly 94% of cluster scores exceeded 0. The classifier was reported to diagnose cytomegalovirus status with high specificity and sensitivity in both the original cohort and the validation cohort. The study listed approximately 150 TCR beta chains as associated with cytomegalovirus. Three of the identified cytomegalovirus-associated TCR beta chains were confirmed in vitro to be specific for cytomegalovirus antigens. While some public TCRs were present in many individuals, most TCR sequences turned up only very rarely across donors. The authors suggested that the approach could potentially be extended to other disease states and immunological phenotypes. A later analysis had no HLA typing for the validation cohort, so co-occurrence there was scored across all 130 or so repertoires.

CDR1 and CDR2 are drawn from the germline V gene: MDHEN, SYDVKM. Including cysteine and phenylalanine, the CDR3 has 16 amino acids. Of the read, only the CDR3 DNA is kept; its 48 bases are in frame from base 1. Trimming removed 5 bases from V and 1 base from J; the gene matches leave 8 bases unexplained. The specimen was PBMCs. The chain uses TRBV28 and TRBJ1-5, with TRBD1 matching 7 junction bases. The source of this sequence is a young woman in good health and CMV-seronegative. DNA sequence: TGTGCCAGCAGTCATCAACAGGGGCCGAGCAATCAGCCCCAGCATTTT. It specifies CASSHQQGPSNQPQHF.